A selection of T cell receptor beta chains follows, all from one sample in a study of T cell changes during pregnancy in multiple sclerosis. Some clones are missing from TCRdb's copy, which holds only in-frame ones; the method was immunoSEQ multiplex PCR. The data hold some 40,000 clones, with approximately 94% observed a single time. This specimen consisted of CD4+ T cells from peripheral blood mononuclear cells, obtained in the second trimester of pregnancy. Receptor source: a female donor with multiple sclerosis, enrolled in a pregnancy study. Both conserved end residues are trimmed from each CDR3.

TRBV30,AWRISGLAGGQF
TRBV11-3,ASAQGGPEYEQY
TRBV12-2,ASRLAQGRKVNTGELF
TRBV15,ATSRVQGDHEKLF
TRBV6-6,ASRAGQGTAKNIQY
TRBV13,ASSQDRDGELF
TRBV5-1,ASSAGQQGADTQY
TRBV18,ASSQRTGPNTEAF
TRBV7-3,ASSSQRGVQGYNEQF
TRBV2,ASGHMITPDTQY
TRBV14,ASGRSPSYEQY
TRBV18,ASSPQGAGEKLF
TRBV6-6,ASSYTRTSGYNEQF
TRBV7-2,ASSPQGVGQPQH
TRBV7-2,ASSLDKKPQH
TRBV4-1,ASSQVLTSGVSTDTQY
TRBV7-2,ASSLALLTGGNGYT
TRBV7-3,ASSLTSSGLAKNIQY
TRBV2,ASSFELLNTGELF
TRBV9,ASSVEPGIPYEQY
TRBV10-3,AIRDRDTEAF
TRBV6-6,ASRPDSQETQY
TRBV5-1,ASSLPPGRNRNTEAF
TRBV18,ASSVEGNQPQH
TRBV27,ASSLLGRHEKLF
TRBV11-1,ASSLAGRDTEAF
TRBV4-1,ASSQDPEGSDQY
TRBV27,ASRSGTSGRAGETQY
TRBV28,ASSRLAGQETQY
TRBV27,ASSLGRSNREQY
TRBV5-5,ASSSRAGARETQY
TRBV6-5,ASSSGQGPSTDTQY
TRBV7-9,ASSFDIGLAGHTQY
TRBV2,ASSVSQETQY
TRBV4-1,ASSQPGGHSYNEQF
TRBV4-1,ASSQGQLSREAF
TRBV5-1,ASSPPTSGRGAGELF
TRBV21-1,ASSKDRETGQEQF
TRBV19,ASRPVGGLSYGYT
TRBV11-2,ASSFSGGAVSTDTQY
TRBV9,ASSVSARETQY
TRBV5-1,ASSRDNRRLGYT
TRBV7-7,ASSWDREETQY
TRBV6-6,ASSYGEGGTGELF